This paragraph covers one T cell receptor (beta chain) sequence. The data originate from a study of blood T cell repertoires in COVID-19. Study summary: From the United States, Italy and Spain came samples of acute and convalescent COVID-19.

This CDR3 has 16 amino acids. After removal of 4 bases from V and 2 bases from J, the junction contained 6 bases not matched to a gene. Germline V CDR1 and CDR2: SGHRS, YFSETQ. As originally analysed: The authors estimated nucleated cell counts from reference gene primer amplification. Data came from immunoSEQ multiplex PCR; TCRdb stores just in-frame clones and leaves some out. That table is the source of V, J and clone size, and D and trimming were worked out from the DNA. In the table there are fewer than 200,000 clones, roughly four fifths of which are singletons. The sample comprised peripheral blood. The origin of this receptor is a woman aged 80 or over with acute or convalescent COVID-19. This chain connects TRBV5-1 to TRBJ1-2, with TRBD1 matching over 12 bases. CDR3 nucleotides: TGCGCCAGCAGCCTCGGGACAGGGGGCGGAAACTATGGCTACACCTTC. Encoded protein: CASSLGTGGGNYGYTF.